This T cell receptor beta chain was captured by sequencing in a study of OX40 agonist ivuxolimab in advanced cancers. Method: immunoSEQ multiplex PCR; TCRdb's copy keeps in-frame clones and lacks some. Altogether 100,000 or so clones are present, around nine tenths being singletons, with the ten largest covering 0.82%. The CDR3 length is 14 residues. Germline V lookup: CDR1 MNHNY, CDR2 SVGAGI (reference sequence). Trimming took 5 bases from V and 7 from J; bases not matched to a gene: 6. The chain employs TRBV6-6 and TRBJ1-2; 11 nucleotides agree with TRBD1. The sequenced sample was CD4+ or CD8+ T cells sorted from blood, obtained in a trial of the OX40 agonist ivuxolimab. The TCR sequence derives from an adult with an advanced solid tumor such as melanoma, head and neck, liver or kidney cancer. DNA for the CDR3: TGTGCCAGCAGTCCCGGGACAGGGGGTAGTGGCTACACCTTC. It translates to CASSPGTGGSGYTF.